Listed below are T cell receptor beta chains from one sample, sequenced in a study of T cell repertoires and Cas9 in healthy adults. TCRdb's table, derived via immunoSEQ multiplex PCR, lists solely in-frame clones and lacks some. This sample has approximately 21,000 clones, with around 90% found just once. The material sequenced was CD4+ effector T cells (CD127+, CD25-, CD137-, CD154-) from PBMCs; culture status not recorded. The receptor set was obtained from a human donor in good health. The CDR3 runs from the conserved cysteine through the conserved F or W. Fields, in order: clone size, J gene, D gene, V gene, CDR3 protein, CDR3 DNA. D genes are given only for firm matches. The size of a clone is reported for some rows only, either as once, few or many, or as a class for expanded clones.

once | TRBJ2-7 | NA | TRBV6-1 | CASSEALRQEAYEQYF | TGTGCCAGCAGTGAAGCGCTTCGACAGGAGGCCTACGAGCAGTACTTC
NA | TRBJ1-2 | NA | TRBV10-3 | CAITPGRANYGYTF | TGTGCCATCACCCCGGGGAGAGCTAACTATGGCTACACCTTC
NA | TRBJ2-7 | NA | TRBV11-2 | CASSQTGSIMGYEQYF | TGTGCCAGCAGCCAAACAGGGTCGATCATGGGCTACGAGCAGTACTTC
NA | TRBJ1-1 | NA | TRBV29-1 | CSVEGSDTEAFF | TGCAGCGTTGAAGGCAGCGACACTGAAGCTTTCTTT
NA | TRBJ2-6 | NA | TRBV7-9 | CASSGGPPSGANVLTF | TGTGCCAGCAGCGGAGGGCCGCCCTCTGGGGCCAACGTCCTGACTTTC
once | TRBJ1-3 | NA | TRBV5-1 | CASSMNGQGAHSGNTIYF | TGCGCCAGCAGCATGAATGGGCAGGGTGCCCACTCTGGAAACACCATATATTTT
few | TRBJ1-3 | NA | TRBV2 | CASSVDSRSGNTIYF | TGTGCCAGCAGTGTCGACAGTCGCTCTGGAAACACCATATATTTT
NA | TRBJ2-5 | NA | TRBV18 | CASSPLNPGETQYF | TGTGCCAGCTCACCACTGAACCCGGGAGAGACCCAGTACTTC
NA | TRBJ1-1 | NA | TRBV4-1 | CASSQDKQGRNTEAFF | TGCGCCAGCAGCCAAGATAAGCAAGGGAGGAACACTGAAGCTTTCTTT
once | TRBJ2-4 | NA | TRBV10-3 | CAISDSTTAKNIQYF | TGTGCCATCAGTGACTCCACGACAGCCAAAAACATTCAGTACTTC
NA | TRBJ2-5 | NA | TRBV11-2 | CAGSLDRGSHREYF | TGTGCCGGCAGCTTAGATCGTGGTTCGCACAGGGAGTACTTC
NA | TRBJ2-3 | TRBD2 | TRBV7-8 | CASSSIGLAGGGDTQYF | TGCGCCAGCAGCTCCATAGGACTAGCGGGGGGTGGAGATACGCAGTATTTT
NA | TRBJ2-3 | NA | TRBV7-9 | CASSLSSSTADTQYF | TGTGCCAGCAGCTTGTCCTCTAGCACGGCAGATACGCAGTATTTT
NA | TRBJ2-3 | NA | TRBV18 | CASSPPEYRGTDTQYF | TGTGCCAGCTCACCACCTGAGTACAGGGGCACAGATACGCAGTATTTT
once | TRBJ2-5 | NA | TRBV7-2 | CASSLARGSETQYF | TGTGCCAGCAGCTTAGCCCGAGGTTCGGAGACCCAGTACTTC
NA | TRBJ1-1 | NA | TRBV11-2 | CASSLEGSGETEAFF | TGTGCCAGCAGCTTAGAAGGGTCGGGGGAAACTGAAGCTTTCTTT
NA | TRBJ1-2 | NA | TRBV7-9 | CASSLWQGANYGYTF | TGTGCCAGCAGCTTGTGGCAGGGAGCTAACTATGGCTACACCTTC
once | TRBJ2-5 | TRBD1 | TRBV7-6 | CASSLSRSGQGETQYF | TGTGCCAGCAGCCTATCGAGATCGGGACAGGGCGAGACCCAGTACTTC
NA | TRBJ2-5 | NA | TRBV6-1 | CASSEALSQETQYF | TGTGCCAGCAGTGAAGCCCTCTCTCAAGAGACCCAGTACTTC
NA | TRBJ1-2 | NA | TRBV7-2 | CASSFRSDSYGYTF | TGTGCCAGCAGCTTTCGATCCGACAGCTATGGCTACACCTTC
NA | TRBJ2-3 | NA | TRBV10-3 | CAIGPGRATDTQYF | TGTGCCATCGGTCCAGGGCGGGCCACAGATACGCAGTATTTT
NA | TRBJ1-5 | NA | TRBV6-5 | CASSYDSNQPQHF | TGTGCCAGCAGTTACGATAGCAATCAGCCCCAGCATTTT
NA | TRBJ1-6 | NA | TRBV28 | CASSSVTSPLHF | TGTGCCAGCAGTTCTGTGACTTCACCCCTCCACTTT
NA | TRBJ1-6 | TRBD1 | TRBV28 | CASSNRDRGLNLHF | TGTGCCAGCAGTAATCGGGACAGGGGGCTCAACCTCCACTTT
NA | TRBJ1-1 | NA | TRBV5-1 | CASSSLNAGARTEAFF | TGCGCCAGCAGCTCCCTAAATGCGGGGGCTCGGACTGAAGCTTTCTTT
NA | TRBJ1-1 | TRBD1 | TRBV29-1 | CSVGKQGGITEAFF | TGCAGCGTCGGAAAACAGGGGGGAATCACTGAAGCTTTCTTT
NA | TRBJ2-2 | NA | TRBV6-5 | CASSIRQATGELFF | TGTGCCAGCAGTATTAGACAGGCCACCGGGGAGCTGTTTTTT
NA | TRBJ2-6 | TRBD1 | TRBV10-2 | CASSEKGQISGANVLTF | TGCGCCAGCAGTGAAAAGGGACAGATCTCTGGGGCCAACGTCCTGACTTTC
once | TRBJ2-1 | NA | TRBV7-3 | CASSLTGTPIVGEQFF | TGTGCCAGCAGCTTAACAGGAACTCCCATCGTGGGGGAGCAGTTCTTC
NA | TRBJ1-6 | NA | TRBV28 | CASRTGATPNSPLHF | TGTGCCAGCAGAACCGGGGCGACTCCGAATTCACCCCTCCACTTT
NA | TRBJ2-5 | TRBD2 | TRBV18 | CASSPRTGGLETQYF | TGTGCCAGCTCACCTCGAACGGGGGGGCTAGAGACCCAGTACTTC
NA | TRBJ2-5 | TRBD2 | TRBV6-6 | CASSPPLAGEGETQYF | TGTGCCAGCAGTCCCCCGCTAGCGGGGGAGGGGGAGACCCAGTACTTC
NA | TRBJ1-2 | TRBD1 | TRBV7-2 | CASSPRTGGYYGYTF | TGTGCCAGCAGCCCCCGGACAGGGGGTTACTATGGCTACACCTTC
NA | TRBJ1-2 | NA | TRBV15 | CATSHKGFGGYTF | TGTGCCACCAGCCATAAGGGGTTTGGGGGCTACACCTTC
NA | TRBJ2-5 | NA | TRBV27 | CASSPFTERETQYF | TGTGCCAGCAGTCCGTTCACAGAGAGAGAGACCCAGTACTTC
NA | TRBJ1-1 | TRBD1 | TRBV7-6 | CASSPPHGQGVMNTEAFF | TGTGCCAGCAGCCCACCCCATGGACAGGGAGTTATGAACACTGAAGCTTTCTTT
NA | TRBJ1-1 | NA | TRBV5-5 | CASSFGTGSEAFF | TGTGCCAGCAGCTTTGGTACAGGGAGCGAAGCTTTCTTT
NA | TRBJ2-2 | NA | TRBV7-7 | CASSQTGADTGELFF | TGTGCCAGCAGCCAGACGGGGGCCGACACCGGGGAGCTGTTTTTT
NA | TRBJ1-3 | NA | TRBV6-5 | CASSLNRPPGNTIYF | TGTGCCAGCAGTCTCAACCGACCACCAGGAAACACCATATATTTT
NA | TRBJ1-3 | TRBD1 | TRBV29-1 | CSVEKTGGGNTIYF | TGCAGCGTCGAAAAGACAGGGGGCGGAAACACCATATATTTT
NA | TRBJ2-7 | TRBD1 | TRBV29-1 | CSVRQGSDEQYF | TGCAGCGTACGACAGGGATCTGACGAGCAGTACTTC